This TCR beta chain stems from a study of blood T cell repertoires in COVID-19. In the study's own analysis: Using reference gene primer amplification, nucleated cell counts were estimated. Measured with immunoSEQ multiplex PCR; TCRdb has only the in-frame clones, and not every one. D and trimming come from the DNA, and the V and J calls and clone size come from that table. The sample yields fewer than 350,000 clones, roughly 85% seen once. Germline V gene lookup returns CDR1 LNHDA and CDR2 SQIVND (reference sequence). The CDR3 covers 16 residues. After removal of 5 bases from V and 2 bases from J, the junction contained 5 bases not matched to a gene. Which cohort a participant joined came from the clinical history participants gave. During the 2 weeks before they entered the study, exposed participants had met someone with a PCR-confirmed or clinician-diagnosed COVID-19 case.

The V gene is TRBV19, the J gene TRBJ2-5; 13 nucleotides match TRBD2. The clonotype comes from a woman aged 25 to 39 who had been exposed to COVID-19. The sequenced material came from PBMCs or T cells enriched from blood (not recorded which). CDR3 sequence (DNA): TGTGCCAGTAGTCCCCGGACTAGCGGGGGTCAAGAGACCCAGTACTTC. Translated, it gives CASSPRTSGGQETQYF.